These 25 T cell receptor beta chains were all obtained from the same sample, sequenced in a study of blood T cell repertoires in COVID-19. The data were produced by immunoSEQ multiplex PCR, yet TCRdb's version contains in-frame clones alone and is incomplete. The sample consists of 65,000 to 95,000 clones, around 88% of them appearing once. The sequenced sample consisted of peripheral blood. These receptors all stem from a man aged 25-40 years with acute or convalescent COVID-19.

V and J are TRBV7-9 and TRBJ2-3, with 8 bases aligning to TRBD2. Germline trimming cut 4 bases from V and 1 base from J; bases unmatched to any gene: 4. The CDR3 extends over 15 amino acids. Per germline, CDR1 SEHNR and CDR2 FQNEAQ (reference sequence). In nucleotides, the CDR3 is TGTGCCAGCAGCTCCGGGGGGGCGCGCACAGATACGCAGTATTTT. Its protein product is CASSSGGARTDTQYF.

This chain links TRBV7-9 with TRBJ1-5, with TRBD1 matching 7 bases. The trim removed 4 bases at V and 6 bases at J, leaving 3 bases unmatched. CDR3 length: 13 residues. Germline CDR1 is SEHNR and CDR2 is FQNEAQ (reference sequence). Here the CDR3 reads CASSSTGPQPQHF. In DNA, the CDR3 is TGTGCCAGCAGCTCGACAGGGCCTCAGCCCCAGCATTTT.

The chain employs TRBV5-1 and TRBJ2-2, with 10 bases aligning to TRBD2. Trimming cost V 5 bases and J 7 bases; bases outside gene matches: 8. The CDR3 length is 15 residues. CDR1 and CDR2 (germline): SGHRS, YFSETQ. The CDR3 region has the DNA TGCGCCAGCAGGGGTAGCGGGAGGAAAGACGGGGAGCTGTTTTTT. Amino acid sequence: CASRGSGRKDGELFF.

The gene calls are TRBV28 and TRBJ2-3; D might be TRBD2 (7 bases). Trimming cost V 9 bases and J 7 bases, with 17 bases left between them. This CDR3 is built from 13 residues. Germline V gives CDR1 MDHEN, CDR2 SYDVKM. This CDR3 is CASRGGGGYTQYF. In DNA form, the CDR3 reads TGTGCCAGTCGTGGGGGCGGGGGATATACGCAGTATTTT.

This clone has more than one count but fewer than ten. The CDR3 spells CSASTLTGGFSPLHF. In nucleotides, the CDR3 is TGCAGTGCTAGTACCTTGACAGGGGGCTTTTCACCCCTCCACTTT. J is TRBJ1-6 and V is TRBV20-1, with 10 bases matching TRBD1. V dropped 3 bases and J dropped 9; count of bases not matched to a gene: 8. Germline CDR1 and CDR2: DFQATT and SNEGSKA (reference sequence). The CDR3 is 15 residues long.

The rearrangement uses TRBV6-1 and TRBJ2-1; D is possibly TRBD1 (6 bases). Germline CDR1 is MNHNS and CDR2 is SASEGT. The CDR3 is 17 amino acids. Trimming took 0 bases from V and 0 from J, leaving 12 bases between them. The CDR3 region has the DNA TGTGCCAGCAGTGAAGCGACGACAGGCAGCTCCTACAATGAGCAGTTCTTC. This encodes CASSEATTGSSYNEQFF.

The genes are TRBV7-2 and TRBJ1-1; D unclear. V gave up 4 bases and J gave up 0 bases, with 12 bases separating them. The germline V gene has CDR1 SGHTA and CDR2 FQGNSA. This CDR3 has 15 residues. The CDR3 DNA follows: TGTGCCAGCAGCTCCTCGCAACAGTTGAACACTGAAGCTTTCTTT. Its protein product is CASSSSQQLNTEAFF.

The count of this clone is one. The chain combines TRBV6-1 with TRBJ2-7, with D perhaps matching TRBD2 (5 bases). The CDR3 is 14 amino acids. The germline gives CDR1 MNHNS, CDR2 SASEGT. V dropped 3 bases and J dropped 1 base, with 10 bases sitting between them. The DNA for the CDR3 is TGTGCCAGCAGTGACGGACTCTATTCCTACGAGCAGTACTTC. Translation: CASSDGLYSYEQYF.

V is TRBV7-2 and J is TRBJ2-1, with 8 bases identical to TRBD2. V shed 5 bases, J shed 2 bases, and the junction held 5 bases outside the gene matches. From germline, CDR1 is SGHTA and CDR2 FQGNSA. The CDR3 is 15 residues long. This CDR3 reads CASSQSGSPYNEQFF. CDR3 nucleotide sequence: TGTGCCAGCAGCCAGAGCGGGAGTCCCTACAATGAGCAGTTCTTC.

The chain uses TRBV2 and TRBJ2-3; TRBD2 agrees at 13 bases. CDR1 and CDR2 from the germline V gene are SNHLY and FYNNEI. The CDR3 has 15 residues. V lost 9 bases and J lost 6; bases outside the gene matches: 9. The CDR3 loop reads CARSGTSGKGDTQYF. CDR3 bases: TGTGCCAGATCTGGGACTAGCGGGAAAGGGGATACGCAGTATTTT.

The J gene is TRBJ2-1, the V gene TRBV19; tentatively, D is TRBD1 (5 bases). Germline CDR1 and CDR2: LNHDA and SQIVND (reference sequence). Trimming left V 5 bases short and J 6 bases short, with 11 bases between. The CDR3 has 13 residues. The CDR3 sequence: CASSASGLNEQFF. Written as DNA, the CDR3 is TGTGCCAGTAGTGCCTCAGGGCTCAATGAGCAGTTCTTC.

V is TRBV28 and J is TRBJ2-7; D is possibly TRBD2 (7 bases). V lost 3 bases and J 13 bases, leaving 25 bases between the germline ends. Germline CDR1 reads MDHEN; CDR2 reads SYDVKM. CDR3 size: 15 residues. In nucleotides, the CDR3 is TGTGCCAGCAGTTTGAGTTATGTGGGGGGGCGCCCCAGTTACTTC. It encodes CASSLSYVGGRPSYF.

The genes are TRBV3-1 (or the pseudogene TRBV3-2) and TRBJ2-3; D possibly corresponds to TRBD1 (6 bases). The CDR3 extends over 15 amino acids. CDR1 and CDR2 (germline): LGHDT, YNNKEL (reference sequence). Trimming cost V 6 bases and J 2 bases, with 15 bases left between them. The chain's CDR3 is CASSRGTSATDTQYF. The CDR3 DNA reads TGTGCCAGCAGTCGAGGGACATCGGCCACAGATACGCAGTATTTT.

This chain joins TRBV18 and TRBJ1-5; weak D call: TRBD1 (6 bases). CDR3 size: 13 residues. Between the trimmed V and J ends, which lost 7 bases and 5 bases, there was a span of 12 bases. In germline, CDR1 is KGHSH, CDR2 LQKENI. CDR3 DNA sequence: TGTGCCAGCTTACAGGGTTGGGATCAGCCCCAGCATTTT. It codes for CASLQGWDQPQHF. The full variable domain, its missing parts supplied by reference TRBV18 and TRBJ1-5, is NAGVMQNPRHLVRRRGQEARLRCSPMKGHSHVYWYRQLPEEGLKFMVYLQKENIIDESGMPKERFSAEFPKEGPSILRIQQVVRGDSAAYFCASLQGWDQPQHFGDGTRLSIL.

Here the CDR3 DNA reads TGTGCCAGCAGTTTGCGGCACACAGATACGCAGTATTTT. Its translation is CASSLRHTDTQYF. The chain is built from TRBV27 and TRBJ2-3; D is ambiguous. V was cut by 3 bases and J by 2 bases, with 6 bases left in between. The CDR3 runs 13 residues. Germline V gives CDR1 MNHEY, CDR2 SMNVEV (reference sequence).

This chain links TRBV3-1 (or the pseudogene TRBV3-2) with TRBJ1-2; D not certain. Looked up from germline, CDR1 is LGHDT and CDR2 is YNNKEL (reference sequence). This CDR3 contains 12 residues. Trimming stripped 8 bases from V and 1 base from J, with 8 bases between. This CDR3 is CASGGSNYGYTF. In DNA form, the CDR3 reads TGTGCCAGCGGAGGGAGTAACTATGGCTACACCTTC.

The chain is built from TRBV30 and TRBJ1-5; TRBD1 aligns across 7 bases. Looked up from germline, CDR1 is GTSNPN and CDR2 is SVGIG (reference sequence). J lost 7 bases, V lost 0 bases, and 3 bases had no gene match. The CDR3 is 13 residues long. CDR3 amino acids: CAWSVGRGQPQHF. CDR3 sequence (DNA): TGTGCCTGGAGTGTAGGCAGGGGGCAGCCCCAGCATTTT.

The genes are TRBV9 and TRBJ2-5; possible D gene TRBD2, 6 bases. Germline CDR1 is SGDLS and CDR2 is YYNGEE. V was cut by 0 bases and J by 2 bases, with 20 bases left in between. This CDR3 has 18 amino acids. The chain's CDR3 is CASSVGVTPGLLQETQYF. The CDR3 DNA reads as TGTGCCAGCAGCGTAGGGGTAACGCCCGGACTACTTCAAGAGACCCAGTACTTC.

This rearrangement joins TRBV2 to TRBJ1-2, with D perhaps matching TRBD1 (5 bases). Germline-derived CDR1 and CDR2 are SNHLY and FYNNEI. The CDR3 extends over 13 amino acids. V was cut by 8 bases and J by 6 bases, with 16 bases left in between. The CDR3 DNA reads TGTGCCAGCGGAACAGGTTTTAGGGATGGCTACACCTTC. Its protein is CASGTGFRDGYTF.

This chain links TRBV18 with TRBJ1-1, with D maybe TRBD1 (6 bases). Trimming cost V 3 bases and J 2 bases, with 10 bases left between them. The germline CDR1 and CDR2 sequences are KGHSH and LQKENI. The length of the CDR3 is 14 residues. Here the CDR3 DNA reads TGTGCCAGCTCACCTGACAGGCTTAACACTGAAGCTTTCTTT. This sequence encodes CASSPDRLNTEAFF.

V usage is TRBV6-2 or TRBV6-3 and J usage is TRBJ2-7, with 7 positions matching TRBD2. Germline V gene data show CDR1 as MNHEY and CDR2 as SVGEGT. Trimming at V came to 5 bases and at J to 4 bases, leaving 8 bases not matched to a gene. This CDR3 region has 14 residues. The CDR3 spells CASSKSGTNYEQYF. The CDR3, as DNA: TGTGCCAGCAGTAAAAGCGGGACGAATTACGAGCAGTACTTC.

The CDR3 region has the DNA TGCGCCAGCAGCCACTCCGGACACTACGAACTTAACTATGGCTACACCTTC. Protein sequence: CASSHSGHYELNYGYTF. The rearrangement joins TRBV4-3 to TRBJ1-2; maybe TRBD1 (5 bases). The V gene lost 3 bases and the J gene lost 1 base, with 18 bases spanning the gap. Per the germline V gene, CDR1 is LGHNA and CDR2 is YSLEER. This CDR3 has 17 residues.

This clone came up once. The chain is built from TRBV10-3 and TRBJ2-2, with D maybe TRBD2 (6 bases). The CDR3 is 13 amino acids. The V end lost 11 bases, the J end lost 3 bases, and 13 bases lay between the germline ends. CDR1 is ENHRY and CDR2 is SYGVKD in the germline V gene. This chain's CDR3 is CASGRGDTGELFF. CDR3 DNA sequence: TGTGCCTCCGGGAGAGGGGACACCGGGGAGCTGTTTTTT.

The chain uses TRBV30 and TRBJ1-4, with 8 bases that match TRBD1. CDR1 GTSNPN and CDR2 SVGIG come from the germline V gene (reference sequence). Germline trimming cut 2 bases from V and 7 bases from J; bases unmatched to any gene: 6. This CDR3 spans 14 amino acids. The CDR3 protein is CAWSPWTGSEKLFF. The CDR3 bases are TGTGCCTGGAGTCCCTGGACAGGGAGTGAAAAACTGTTTTTT.

V is TRBV4-3 and J is TRBJ2-7, with a tentative D call TRBD1 (7 bases). Germline CDR1 LGHNA, CDR2 YSLEER. V lost 0 bases and J lost 0, with 18 bases in between. The CDR3 has 18 residues. CDR3 DNA sequence: TGCGCCAGCAGCCAAGAGATTGGGGCGGGGACAGACTCCTACGAGCAGTACTTC. Encoded protein: CASSQEIGAGTDSYEQYF.